The rows below give T cell receptor beta chains drawn from one sample of a study of T-cell reconstitution after alpha-beta-depleted transplantation in children. TCRdb re-called the PCR reads with MiXCR, one entry per CDR3 protein. The sample has 120,000 or so distinct CDR3 sequences, under 25% seen once. The sequences come from PBMCs, mostly from graft donor cells, collected 180 days after TCRalphabeta/CD19-depleted stem cell transplant. The source of these receptors is a male patient aged 2 to 9 who had a stem cell transplant for chronic granulomatous disease, so the T cells may come from the graft donor. The CDR3 runs from the conserved cysteine through the conserved F or W. The D gene is left open where the match is weak. Clone size, where shown, is once, few, many, or a class for clones that have expanded.

>-|TRBJ2-1|TRBV5-6|17|-
CASSLVPGLSSYNEQFF
TGTGCCAGCAGCTTGGTGCCAGGGCTAAGCTCCTACAATGAGCAGTTCTTC
>-|TRBJ2-7|TRBV20-1|13|many
CSARGTSSYEQYF
TGCAGTGCTAGAGGAACGAGCTCCTACGAGCAGTACTTC
>-|TRBJ2-3|TRBV5-1|14|many
CASSSGARTDTQYF
TGCGCCAGCAGCTCAGGGGCGCGGACAGATACGCAGTATTTT
>-|TRBJ2-5|TRBV3-1|14|many
CASSQEGRGETQYF
TGTGCCAGCAGCCAAGAGGGCCGTGGGGAGACCCAGTACTTC
>TRBD2|TRBJ2-3|TRBV20-1|16|few
CSAPMVRTSGGGTQYF
TGCAGTGCTCCCATGGTGAGGACTAGCGGGGGAGGTACGCAGTATTTT
>-|TRBJ2-5|TRBV4-2|12|-
CASSQRAGTQYF
TGTGCCAGCAGCCAAAGGGCGGGGACCCAGTACTTC
>-|TRBJ1-5|TRBV9|15|-
CASSVDYRGEQPQHF
TGTGCCAGCAGCGTAGATTATAGGGGGGAGCAGCCCCAGCATTTT
>-|TRBJ2-2|TRBV12-3/TRBV12-4|15|many
CASRRTGAGTGELFF
TGTGCCAGCAGACGAACAGGAGCTGGAACCGGGGAGCTGTTTTTT
>-|TRBJ2-2|TRBV7-9|15|many
CASNEESGNTGELFF
TGTGCCAGCAACGAAGAATCAGGAAACACCGGGGAGCTGTTTTTT
>-|TRBJ2-1|TRBV10-3|12|once
CAIGTLKNEQFF
TGTGCCATCGGTACCCTGAAGAATGAGCAGTTCTTC
>-|TRBJ1-1|TRBV27|13|-
CASSFGHTTEAFF
TGTGCCAGCAGTTTCGGACATACCACTGAAGCTTTCTTT
>-|TRBJ2-1|TRBV12-3/TRBV12-4|11|-
CASSKNNEQFF
TGTGCCAGCAGTAAGAACAATGAGCAGTTCTTC
>TRBD2|TRBJ2-7|TRBV6-2/TRBV6-3|14|-
CASNLGTSLYEQYF
TGTGCCAGTAATCTGGGGACTAGCCTCTACGAGCAGTACTTC
>-|TRBJ2-5|TRBV5-1|13|-
CASSILVEETQYF
TGCGCCAGCAGCATTCTAGTGGAAGAGACCCAGTACTTC
>-|TRBJ2-1|TRBV20-1|12|-
CSARKGWNEQFF
TGCAGTGCTAGAAAGGGGTGGAATGAGCAGTTCTTC
>-|TRBJ2-5|TRBV7-6|12|-
CASSSLGETQYF
TGTGCCAGCAGCTCGCTGGGTGAGACCCAGTACTTC
>TRBD1|TRBJ2-5|TRBV6-5|15|few
CASSYTGQGAKTQYF
TGTGCCAGCAGTTACACGGGACAGGGGGCCAAGACCCAGTACTTC
>-|TRBJ2-5|TRBV7-2|15|-
CASSLDMGKGETQYF
TGTGCCAGCAGCTTAGATATGGGGAAGGGGGAGACCCAGTACTTC
>-|TRBJ2-3|TRBV25-1|17|-
CASSEYKTHASTDTQYF
TGTGCCAGCAGTGAATATAAGACACACGCTAGCACAGATACGCAGTATTTT
>-|TRBJ2-3|TRBV9|15|few
CASGPEGRSTDTQYF
TGTGCCAGCGGCCCCGAGGGCCGGAGCACAGATACGCAGTATTTT